The T cell receptor beta chain under discussion was sequenced for a study of cytomegalovirus exposure and HLA in healthy donors. The study's findings and limits: For most TCR beta V segments, an earlier analysis put the productive rate at about 87% or about 30% of the time.

Each donor was nominally healthy when sampled (though unrecorded immune exposures were likely). This CDR3 has 15 residues. V was cut by 1 base and J by 4 bases, with 14 bases left in between. CDR1 and CDR2 (germline): MNHNY, SVGAGI (reference sequence). As to this clone: As yet, its antigen is unknown.

Both 60 Vbeta primers and 13 Jbeta primers went into the PCR. Produced via immunoSEQ multiplex PCR; TCRdb's table is partial and in-frame only. Here the sample table reports about 65,000 clones. This rearrangement joins TRBV6-6 to TRBJ2-7; D not resolved. This TCR was recovered from a boy under 18 in good health and CMV-seronegative. The specimen sequenced was PBMCs. The CDR3 region has the DNA TGTGCCAGCAGTTACTATTACGCTGAGTTTTACGAGCAGTACTTC. It encodes CASSYYYAEFYEQYF.